This T cell receptor (beta chain) emerged from a study of T cells after yellow fever vaccination. In germline, CDR1 is ENHRY, CDR2 SYGVKD. The CDR3 length is 13 residues. Trimming shortened V by 10 bases and J by 3 bases, and 16 bases separated the two germline ends. TCRdb ran MiXCR on the 5' RACE reads and lists one entry per CDR3 protein. The sample has 280,000 or so distinct CDR3 sequences; less than 9.5% are singletons. About this clonotype: The antigen is undetermined.

Study-wide findings and caveats: CD4 and CD8 compartments shared a small share of clonotypes, likely from convergent recombination. A secondary response was less intense yet reached its peak sooner, at day 5 versus 15. Clones from primary vaccination mostly reappeared after the booster (around 96% CD4, about 88% CD8).

The receptor was isolated from a man aged 18 to 30 who received the YFV17D yellow fever vaccine. The starting material was CD4+ T cells sorted from PBMCs, obtained 5 days after the yellow fever booster vaccination. This chain connects TRBV10-3 to TRBJ2-7; D is unresolved. Here the CDR3 reads CATTDGEYYEQYF. CDR3 sequence (DNA): TGTGCCACCACGGACGGAGAATACTACGAGCAGTACTTC.